The following is a T cell receptor (beta chain) sequence with its context. Treatment reported: 15 to 20 received Ad26.COV2.S at low or high dose, single or two shots; several received placebo; per-sample allocation not given. All samples were drawn on day 63, counting from the first vaccine or placebo injection. These data are taken from a study of Ad26.COV2.S vaccination and SARS-CoV-2 variants. About the study: Among those in the COV1001 Ad26.COV2.S trial arm was the donor.

With 6 bases clipped from V and 7 bases from J, the junction kept 7 bases outside the gene matches. This CDR3 contains 13 residues. CDR1 and CDR2 (germline): MNHEY, SVGAGI. TCRdb's copy holds only in-frame clones and misses some; the assay was immunoSEQ multiplex PCR. Among fewer than 900,000 clones, about 90% were seen once, and the ten largest hold nearly 1.5%. The chain joins TRBV6-5 to TRBJ1-2, with 8 bases lining up with TRBD1. The material sequenced was peripheral blood, taken in a trial of Ad26.COV2.S vaccine versus placebo. This TCR was sampled from a person aged 18 to 65 who received the Ad26.COV2.S COVID-19 vaccine or a placebo. The CDR3 sequence: CASSGRGLSGYTF. DNA of the CDR3: TGTGCCAGCAGCGGCAGGGGGCTTAGTGGCTACACCTTC.